This T cell receptor (beta chain) was recovered during a study of cytomegalovirus exposure and HLA in healthy donors. The PCR ran on 60 Vbeta and 13 Jbeta primers. Authors' data handling: An analysis performed later counted 75 million to 80 million unique TCR beta chains (approximately 12 million of them shared). Here immunoSEQ multiplex PCR was the method, and the copy in TCRdb shows in-frame clones only, minus some. D and trimming were read from the DNA, whereas the V and J calls and clone size are those reported in that table. The data show roughly 97,000 clones, about 81% seen once. About this clone itself: Its specificity is not known.

The CDR3 sequence is 13 residues long. V dropped 5 bases and J dropped 8 bases, with 12 bases sitting between them. The V gene's germline CDR1 is SGHAT and CDR2 FQDESV (reference sequence). Findings and caveats of the study: The study carried out a later analysis of TCR beta sequences. It associated some 17,000 of them with specific HLA alleles at a false discovery rate of 0.05. The only immune exposure information that was available was CMV serostatus. CMV antigen specificity of a few CMV-associated chains was confirmed in vitro.

Specimen: PBMCs. This receptor was identified in a man between 35 and 55 years old in good health and CMV-seropositive. The J gene is TRBJ1-4, the V gene TRBV11-1, with a possible D match to TRBD1 (5 bases). DNA of the CDR3: TGTGCCAGCAGCGGGGGACTGAACGAAAAACTGTTTTTT. Amino acids: CASSGGLNEKLFF.